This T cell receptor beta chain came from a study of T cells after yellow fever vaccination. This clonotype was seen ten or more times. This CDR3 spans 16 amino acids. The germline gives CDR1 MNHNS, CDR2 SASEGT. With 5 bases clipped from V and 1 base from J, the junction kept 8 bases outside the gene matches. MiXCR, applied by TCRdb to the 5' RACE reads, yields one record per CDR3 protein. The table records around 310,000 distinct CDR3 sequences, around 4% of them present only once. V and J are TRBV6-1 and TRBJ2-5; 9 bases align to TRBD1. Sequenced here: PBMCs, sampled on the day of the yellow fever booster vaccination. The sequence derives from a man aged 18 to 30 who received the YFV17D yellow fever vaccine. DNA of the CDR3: TGTGCCAGCAGTAAGATAGGGACAGGGATCCAAGAGACCCAGTACTTC. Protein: CASSKIGTGIQETQYF.